This paragraph reports one TCR beta chain. This specimen belongs to a study of blood T cell repertoires in COVID-19. Looking at the study overall: From T cells, B-cell-depleted T cells, or PBMCs came the material, which was cDNA or gDNA.

In the source study's methods: Amplification of reference gene primers provided the estimated nucleated cell counts. Generated by immunoSEQ multiplex PCR, the TCRdb table keeps only in-frame clones and is missing some. V and J calls and clone size follow that table, whereas D and trimming were derived from the DNA. The sample has 400,000 to 450,000 clones, 80% to 90% seen once. Donors were grouped by their self-reported clinical history. Cohort 3 donors counted as recovered after two negative PCRs, clearance, or resolved symptoms. CDR1 and CDR2 (germline): SGHTA, FQGNSA. This CDR3 has 15 residues. V dropped 5 bases and J dropped 2; count of bases not matched to a gene: 4.

Material for sequencing was PBMCs or T cells enriched from blood (not recorded which). This receptor was taken from a young man who had recovered from COVID-19. The J gene is TRBJ1-5, the V gene TRBV7-2; TRBD1 matches 9 bases. CDR3: CASSPRTGGNQPQHF. The CDR3 DNA follows: TGTGCCAGCAGCCCCCGGACAGGGGGCAATCAGCCCCAGCATTTT.